This T cell receptor beta chain came from a study of T-cell reconstitution after alpha-beta-depleted transplantation in children. Concerning this clonotype itself: Its antigen remains unknown.

V dropped 0 bases and J dropped 1 base, with 15 bases sitting between them. Looked up from germline, CDR1 is DFQATT and CDR2 is SNEGSKA (reference sequence). This CDR3 comprises 16 residues. Unique molecular identifiers were incorporated during preparation of the TCRbeta library. A single record per CDR3 protein comes from TCRdb applying MiXCR to the PCR reads. The table shows fewer than 150,000 distinct CDR3 sequences, with around 9.8% occurring only once. General study results and limits: Several hundred graft clones that had expanded were reportedly the source of alpha-beta T cells about two months after transplant. At day 60, the high TCRbeta diversity found in some patients originated from recipient T cells and thymic progenitors that had survived. By one year post-transplant, T-cell counts and diversity largely arose from T cells that were newly produced.

The starting material was PBMCs, mostly from graft donor cells, obtained 180 days after TCRalphabeta/CD19-depleted stem cell transplant. This receptor was taken from a girl less than two years old who had a stem cell transplant for combined immunodeficiency, so the T cells may come from the graft donor. This sequence joins TRBV20-1 and TRBJ2-5, with unresolved D. CDR3 bases: TGCAGTGCTAGAGATGACTCGATACCACCCCAAGAGACCCAGTACTTC. It encodes CSARDDSIPPQETQYF.